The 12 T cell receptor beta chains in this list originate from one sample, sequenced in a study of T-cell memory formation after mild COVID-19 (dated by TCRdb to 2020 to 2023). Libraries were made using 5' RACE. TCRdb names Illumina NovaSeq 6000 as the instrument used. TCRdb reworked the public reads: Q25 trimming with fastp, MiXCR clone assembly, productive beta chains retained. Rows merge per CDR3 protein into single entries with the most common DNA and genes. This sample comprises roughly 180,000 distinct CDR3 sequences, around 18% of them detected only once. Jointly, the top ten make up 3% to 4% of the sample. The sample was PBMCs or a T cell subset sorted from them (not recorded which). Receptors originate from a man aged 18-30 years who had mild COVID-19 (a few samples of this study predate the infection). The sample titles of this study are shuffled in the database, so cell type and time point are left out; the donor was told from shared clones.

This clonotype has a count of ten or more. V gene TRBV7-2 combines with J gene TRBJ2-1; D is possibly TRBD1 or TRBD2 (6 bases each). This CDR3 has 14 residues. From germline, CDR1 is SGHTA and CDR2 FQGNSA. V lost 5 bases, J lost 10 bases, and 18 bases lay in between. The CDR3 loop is CASSGLRGRGEQFF. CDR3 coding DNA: TGTGCCAGCAGCGGCTTACGGGGGCGAGGAGAGCAGTTCTTC.

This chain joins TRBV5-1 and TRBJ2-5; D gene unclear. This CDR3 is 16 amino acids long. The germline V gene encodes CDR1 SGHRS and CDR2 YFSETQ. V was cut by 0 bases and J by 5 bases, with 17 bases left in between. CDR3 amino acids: CASSLAGGGLRETQYF. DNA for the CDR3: TGCGCCAGCAGCTTGGCCGGTGGTGGTTTGAGGGAGACCCAGTACTTC. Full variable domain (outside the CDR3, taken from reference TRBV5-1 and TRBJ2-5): KAGVTQTPRYLIKTRGQQVTLSCSPISGHRSVSWYQQTPGQGLQFLFEYFSETQRNKGNFPGRFSGRQFSNSRSEMNVSTLELGDSALYLCASSLAGGGLRETQYFGPGTRLLVL.

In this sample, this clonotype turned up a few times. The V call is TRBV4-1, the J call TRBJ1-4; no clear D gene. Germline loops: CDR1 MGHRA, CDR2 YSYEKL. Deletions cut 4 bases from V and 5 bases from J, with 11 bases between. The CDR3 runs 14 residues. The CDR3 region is CASSLLDGNEKLFF. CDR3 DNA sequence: TGCGCCAGCAGCCTTTTGGACGGGAATGAAAAACTGTTTTTT.

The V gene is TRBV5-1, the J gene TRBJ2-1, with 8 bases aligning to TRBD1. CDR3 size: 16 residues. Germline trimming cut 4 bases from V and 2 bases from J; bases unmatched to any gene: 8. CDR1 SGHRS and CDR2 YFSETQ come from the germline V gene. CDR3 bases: TGCGCCAGCAGCCTTCGGACAGGGAAGACCTACAATGAGCAGTTCTTC. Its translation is CASSLRTGKTYNEQFF.

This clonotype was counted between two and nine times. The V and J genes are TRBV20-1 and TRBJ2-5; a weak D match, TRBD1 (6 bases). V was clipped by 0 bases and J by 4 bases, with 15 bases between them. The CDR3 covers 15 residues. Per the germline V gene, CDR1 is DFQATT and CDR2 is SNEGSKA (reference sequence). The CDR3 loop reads CSARDRQGLPETQYF. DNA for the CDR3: TGCAGTGCTAGAGATCGCCAGGGGCTCCCAGAGACCCAGTACTTC.

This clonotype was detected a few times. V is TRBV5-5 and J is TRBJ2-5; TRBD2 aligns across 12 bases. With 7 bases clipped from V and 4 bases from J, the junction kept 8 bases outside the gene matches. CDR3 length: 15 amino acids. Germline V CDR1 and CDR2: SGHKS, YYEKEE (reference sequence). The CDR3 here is CASGILAGGGETQYF. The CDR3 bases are TGTGCCAGCGGAATACTAGCGGGGGGCGGAGAGACCCAGTACTTC.

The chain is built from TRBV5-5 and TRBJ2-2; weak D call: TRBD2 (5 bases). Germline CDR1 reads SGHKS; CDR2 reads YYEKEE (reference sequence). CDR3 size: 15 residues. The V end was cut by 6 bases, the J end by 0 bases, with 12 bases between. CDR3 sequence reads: CASNIRGSNTGELFF. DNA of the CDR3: TGTGCCAGCAACATTAGAGGGTCGAACACCGGGGAGCTGTTTTTT. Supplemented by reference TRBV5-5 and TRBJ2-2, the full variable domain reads DAGVTQSPTHLIKTRGQQVTLRCSPISGHKSVSWYQQVLGQGPQFIFQYYEKEERGRGNFPDRFSARQFPNYSSELNVNALLLGDSALYLCASNIRGSNTGELFFGEGSRLTVL.

The CDR3 sequence is CASSLLGSGNTIYF. The CDR3 region has the DNA TGTGCCAGCAGCTTACTAGGGTCTGGAAACACCATATATTTT. The chain has TRBV7-2 and TRBJ1-3; no clear D. CDR1 and CDR2 (germline): SGHTA, FQGNSA. The CDR3 contains 14 residues. The V end lost 2 bases, the J end lost 1 base, and 6 bases lay between the germline ends. The full variable domain, completed using reference TRBV7-2 and TRBJ1-3, is GAGVSQSPSNKVTEKGKDVELRCDPISGHTALYWYRQSLGQGLEFLIYFQGNSAPDKSGLPSDRFSAERTGGSVSTLTIQRTQQEDSAVYLCASSLLGSGNTIYFGEGSWLTVV.

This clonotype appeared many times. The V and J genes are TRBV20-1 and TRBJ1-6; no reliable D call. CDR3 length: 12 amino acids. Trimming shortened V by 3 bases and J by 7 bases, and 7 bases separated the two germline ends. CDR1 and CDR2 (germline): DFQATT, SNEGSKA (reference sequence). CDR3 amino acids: CSARPTNSPLHF. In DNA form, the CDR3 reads TGCAGTGCTAGGCCGACGAATTCACCCCTCCACTTT.

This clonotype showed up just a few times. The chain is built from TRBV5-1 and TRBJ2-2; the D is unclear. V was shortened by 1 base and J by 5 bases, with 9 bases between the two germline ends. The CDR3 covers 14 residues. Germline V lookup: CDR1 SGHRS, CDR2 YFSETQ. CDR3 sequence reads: CASSLRSGTGELFF. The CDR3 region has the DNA TGCGCCAGCAGCTTGCGATCCGGGACCGGGGAGCTGTTTTTT.

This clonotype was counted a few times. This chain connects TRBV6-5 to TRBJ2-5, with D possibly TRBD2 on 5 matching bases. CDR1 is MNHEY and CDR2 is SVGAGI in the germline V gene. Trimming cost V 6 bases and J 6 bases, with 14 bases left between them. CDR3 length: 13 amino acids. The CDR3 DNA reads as TGTGCCAGCAGGGACCCCGTCGGGAAGACCCAGTACTTC. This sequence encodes CASRDPVGKTQYF.

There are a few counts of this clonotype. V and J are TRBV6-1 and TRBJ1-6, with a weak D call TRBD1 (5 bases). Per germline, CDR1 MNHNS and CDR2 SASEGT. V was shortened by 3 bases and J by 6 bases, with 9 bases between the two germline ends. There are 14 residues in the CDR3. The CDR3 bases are TGTGCCAGCAGTGAGGGGGGTTTTAATTCACCCCTCCACTTT. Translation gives CASSEGGFNSPLHF.